The 24 T cell receptor beta chains below were found in one sample sequenced in a study of blood T cell repertoires in COVID-19. Only in-frame clones appear in the TCRdb table, and some are missing; sequencing was by immunoSEQ multiplex PCR. The sample yields 69,000 or so clones, roughly 85% seen once. Material for sequencing was peripheral blood. The receptors were sampled from a woman of 80 years or more with acute or convalescent COVID-19.

The V gene is TRBV2, the J gene TRBJ2-7; 7 nucleotides line up with TRBD1. The germline V gene has CDR1 SNHLY and CDR2 FYNNEI. This CDR3 region has 14 residues. V shed 1 base, J shed 3 bases, and the junction held 3 bases outside the gene matches. CDR3 DNA: TGTGCCAGCAGTGAAGACAGGGGAGTCTACGAGCAGTACTTC. Translating gives CASSEDRGVYEQYF. The full variable domain, its missing parts supplied by reference TRBV2 and TRBJ2-7, is EPEVTQTPSHQVTQMGQEVILRCVPISNHLYFYWYRQILGQKVEFLVSFYNNEISEKSEIFDDQFSVERPDGSNFTLKIRSTKLEDSAMYFCASSEDRGVYEQYFGPGTRLTVT.

The sample holds a few counts of this clone. V usage is TRBV3-1 (or the pseudogene TRBV3-2) and J usage is TRBJ1-1; perhaps TRBD1 as D (5 bases). This CDR3 is built from 16 residues. V gave up 3 bases and J gave up 0 bases, with 14 bases separating them. CDR1 and CDR2 (germline): LGHDT, YNNKEL (reference sequence). CDR3 protein: CASSHYGGGVNTEAFF. CDR3 coding DNA: TGTGCCAGCAGCCATTATGGGGGGGGAGTGAACACTGAAGCTTTCTTT.

This clone was counted only a few times. The chain couples TRBV4-1 to TRBJ2-3, with TRBD2 identical over 8 bases. V lost 0 bases and J lost 9; bases outside the gene matches: 14. The CDR3 has 17 residues. Germline assignment: CDR1 MGHRA and CDR2 YSYEKL. The CDR3 sequence: CASSQETVLAGSATQYF. CDR3 sequence (DNA): TGCGCCAGCAGCCAAGAGACAGTGCTAGCGGGTTCAGCGACGCAGTATTTT.

The chain links TRBV5-1 to TRBJ1-5; D possibly corresponds to TRBD1 (5 bases). The CDR3 extends over 15 amino acids. Deletions cut 4 bases from V and 5 bases from J, with 16 bases between. The germline gives CDR1 SGHRS, CDR2 YFSETQ. The CDR3 spells CASSPLGGEDQPQHF. The CDR3 nucleotides are TGCGCCAGCAGCCCCCTTGGGGGGGAGGATCAGCCCCAGCATTTT. The whole variable domain, remainder taken from reference TRBV5-1 and TRBJ1-5, is KAGVTQTPRYLIKTRGQQVTLSCSPISGHRSVSWYQQTPGQGLQFLFEYFSETQRNKGNFPGRFSGRQFSNSRSEMNVSTLELGDSALYLCASSPLGGEDQPQHFGDGTRLSIL.

The chain combines TRBV4-1 with TRBJ1-2; D remains ambiguous. The V gene lost 0 bases and the J gene lost 6 bases, with 20 bases spanning the gap. Looked up from germline, CDR1 is MGHRA and CDR2 is YSYEKL. CDR3 length equals 17 residues. CDR3 sequence (DNA): TGCGCCAGCAGCCAAGAAAGCGGTGGATCCGGGGTTGATGGCTACACCTTC. The encoded protein is CASSQESGGSGVDGYTF.

This clone appeared a single time. The chain is built from TRBV6-5 and TRBJ1-5, with D possibly TRBD1 on 5 matching bases. V gave up 4 bases and J gave up 2 bases, with 12 bases separating them. The germline CDR1 and CDR2 sequences are MNHEY and SVGAGI. The CDR3 sequence is 15 residues long. The DNA of the CDR3 is TGTGCCAGCAGTTCCGCCGGAGGGGGCAATCAGCCCCAGCATTTT. Amino acids: CASSSAGGGNQPQHF.

V and J are TRBV12-5 and TRBJ1-1; D not resolved. Germline CDR1 is LGHNT and CDR2 is FRNRAP. The V gene lost 3 bases and the J gene lost 0 bases, with 8 bases spanning the gap. The CDR3 sequence is 14 residues long. CDR3 in amino acids: CASGFEGMNTEAFF. The CDR3 nucleotides are TGTGCTAGTGGTTTCGAGGGAATGAACACTGAAGCTTTCTTT.

In its sample, this clone was seen a few times. The V and J genes are TRBV5-4 and TRBJ2-1; the match to TRBD1 covers 8 bases. Trimming removed 4 bases from V and 2 bases from J; junction bases left unmatched: 8. This CDR3 is 16 amino acids long. In germline, CDR1 is SGHNT, CDR2 YYREEE (reference sequence). The CDR3 region is CASSRLQGATYNEQFF. The DNA for the CDR3 is TGTGCCAGCAGCCGCCTGCAGGGGGCGACCTACAATGAGCAGTTCTTC.

The chain recombines TRBV7-3 with TRBJ2-1, with TRBD2 identical over 15 bases. The length of the CDR3 is 15 residues. The germline V gene has CDR1 SGHTA and CDR2 FQGTGA. The V and J ends lost 4 bases and 8 bases, in that order; junction bases with no gene match: 3. The CDR3 nucleotides read TGTGCCAGCAGCTCCGGACTAGCGGGGGGGTATGAGCAGTTCTTC. Protein: CASSSGLAGGYEQFF.

The rearrangement uses TRBV7-2 and TRBJ2-1; TRBD1 might be the D (6 bases). The CDR3 loop spans 17 amino acids. Trimming cost V 1 base and J 1 base, with 14 bases left between them. CDR1 and CDR2 from the germline V gene are SGHTA and FQGNSA. The CDR3 here is CASSLVPATGSYNEQFF. CDR3 DNA: TGTGCCAGCAGCTTAGTGCCTGCGACAGGATCCTACAATGAGCAGTTCTTC.

The chain links TRBV19 to TRBJ2-3, with D unclear. The CDR3 loop spans 15 amino acids. The germline V and J ends were trimmed by 3 bases and 2 bases, with 12 bases remaining between them. The germline V gene encodes CDR1 LNHDA and CDR2 SQIVND (reference sequence). In DNA form, the CDR3 reads TGTGCCAGTAGTATTGCGGCTTCGACCACAGATACGCAGTATTTT. Protein: CASSIAASTTDTQYF. The full variable domain, its missing parts supplied by reference TRBV19 and TRBJ2-3, is DGGITQSPKYLFRKEGQNVTLSCEQNLNHDAMYWYRQDPGQGLRLIYYSQIVNDFQKGDIAEGYSVSREKKESFPLTVTSAQKNPTAFYLCASSIAASTTDTQYFGPGTRLTVL.

This rearrangement joins TRBV6-5 to TRBJ1-2; maybe TRBD1 (6 bases). V shed 5 bases and J shed 1 base, with 14 bases lying between them. From germline, CDR1 is MNHEY and CDR2 SVGAGI. The CDR3 spans 15 residues. As DNA, the CDR3 is TGTGCCAGCAGTCGAACAGGGCAGGGTAACTATGGCTACACCTTC. Its translation: CASSRTGQGNYGYTF.

The V and J genes are TRBV6-1 and TRBJ2-7; 9 nucleotides line up with TRBD1. Germline V lookup: CDR1 MNHNS, CDR2 SASEGT. V was clipped by 4 bases and J by 4 bases; unmatched bases: 11. CDR3 length: 16 amino acids. The CDR3 protein is CASSVAGTGFGYEQYF. Written as DNA, the CDR3 is TGTGCCAGCAGTGTTGCCGGGACAGGGTTTGGTTACGAGCAGTACTTC.

The chain is built from TRBV19 and TRBJ1-1, with D possibly being TRBD1 (5 bases). Germline CDR1 LNHDA, CDR2 SQIVND (reference sequence). CDR3 size: 15 residues. V was shortened by 5 bases and J by 5 bases, with 18 bases between the two germline ends. The CDR3 DNA sequence: TGTGCCAGTAGTGCCAGTCAGGGAGGGAGGACTGAAGCTTTCTTT. Translated, it gives CASSASQGGRTEAFF.

The chain employs TRBV2 and TRBJ2-5; 9 bases map to TRBD1. Looked up from germline, CDR1 is SNHLY and CDR2 is FYNNEI. The CDR3 runs to 15 residues. V lost 6 bases and J lost 1; bases outside the gene matches: 6. The CDR3 coding sequence is TGTGCCAGCAGGAAGACAGGGGGGATCCAAGAGACCCAGTACTTC. It is translated as CASRKTGGIQETQYF.

Here the CDR3 DNA reads TGTGCCTGGAGTATGCAGGAGGATGGCTACACCTTC. It is translated as CAWSMQEDGYTF. The rearrangement uses TRBV30 and TRBJ1-2; no clear D gene. The germline V and J ends were trimmed by 2 bases and 6 bases, with 10 bases remaining between them. Germline CDR1 and CDR2: GTSNPN and SVGIG (reference sequence). This CDR3 is built from 12 residues. The variable domain in full, completed from reference TRBV30 and TRBJ1-2, reads SQTIHQWPATLVQPVGSPLSLECTVEGTSNPNLYWYRQAAGRGLQLLFYSVGIGQISSEVPQNLSASRPQDRQFILSSKKLLLSDSGFYLCAWSMQEDGYTFGSGTRLTVV.

The J gene is TRBJ1-2, the V gene TRBV19; no clear D. The CDR3 length is 14 residues. V was trimmed by 5 bases and J by 4 bases, leaving 14 bases between them. Germline-derived CDR1 and CDR2 are LNHDA and SQIVND (reference sequence). The CDR3 nucleotides are TGTGCCAGTAGTGACTCCGTGACCCTCTATGGCTACACCTTC. It yields the protein CASSDSVTLYGYTF.

V usage is TRBV18 and J usage is TRBJ1-5; 9 bases match TRBD1. The V gene end was trimmed by 6 bases and the J gene end by 3 bases; junction bases not matched to a gene: 6. The CDR3 runs 15 residues. The germline V gene has CDR1 KGHSH and CDR2 LQKENI. CDR3 residues: CASSPGQGDNQPQHF. In DNA, the CDR3 is TGTGCCAGCTCTCCGGGACAGGGTGACAATCAGCCCCAGCATTTT.

The chain couples TRBV18 to TRBJ1-1; D remains ambiguous. This CDR3 region has 14 residues. The V gene lost 2 bases and the J gene lost 1 base, with 8 bases spanning the gap. Germline V gene lookup returns CDR1 KGHSH and CDR2 LQKENI. Written as DNA, the CDR3 is TGTGCCAGCTCACCAAACCCGGGGAACACTGAAGCTTTCTTT. Encoded protein: CASSPNPGNTEAFF.

This chain links TRBV5-6 with TRBJ1-2; the D gene is possibly TRBD1 (6 bases). V shed 2 bases and J shed 4 bases, with 18 bases lying between them. The CDR3 spans 16 residues. Germline loops: CDR1 SGHDT, CDR2 YYEEEE. As DNA, the CDR3 is TGTGCCAGCAGCTTCTCCCACAGGGTATTCCCCTATGGCTACACCTTC. Its translation is CASSFSHRVFPYGYTF.

V gene TRBV28 combines with J gene TRBJ1-2, with unresolved D. Germline V gives CDR1 MDHEN, CDR2 SYDVKM. V lost 6 bases and J 8 bases, leaving 19 bases between the germline ends. The CDR3 runs to 14 residues. The CDR3 loop reads CASSTSPGGRGYTF. The CDR3 DNA reads TGTGCCAGCAGCACCTCCCCTGGCGGCCGCGGCTACACCTTC.

The chain employs TRBV7-8 and TRBJ2-3, with 10 bases that match TRBD2. CDR3 length equals 16 residues. The V gene's germline CDR1 is SGHVS and CDR2 FQNEAQ. The V gene end was trimmed by 1 base and the J gene end by 9 bases; junction bases not matched to a gene: 10. CDR3 sequence reads: CASSLVSSGGAGTQYF. The DNA of the CDR3 is TGTGCCAGCAGCTTAGTGTCTAGCGGGGGAGCGGGGACGCAGTATTTT.

The chain joins TRBV19 to TRBJ1-1; D uncertain. CDR1 is LNHDA, CDR2 SQIVND, per germline (reference sequence). CDR3 length: 12 residues. V gave up 6 bases and J gave up 3 bases, with 8 bases separating them. CDR3 nucleotide sequence: TGTGCCAGTAGCCCCTCCGACACTGAAGCTTTCTTT. Amino acid sequence: CASSPSDTEAFF.

This clone was observed a single time. The genes are TRBV10-2 and TRBJ1-1, with 7 bases lining up with TRBD1. CDR1 WSHSY and CDR2 SAAADI come from the germline V gene. With 6 bases clipped from V and 5 bases from J, the junction kept 3 bases outside the gene matches. The CDR3 has 12 amino acids. CDR3 sequence reads: CASRDRVTEAFF. The DNA for the CDR3 is TGCGCCAGCAGAGACAGGGTAACTGAAGCTTTCTTT.